Following are 22 T cell receptor beta chains from one sample sequenced in a study of early T cells in non-severe SARS-CoV-2 infection. TCRdb reanalysed the 5' RACE reads using MiXCR and keeps one entry per CDR3 protein. The data contain about 52,000 distinct CDR3 sequences, roughly 11% of them seen just once; the ten biggest clones take up 10%. Material: whole blood. All receptors come from an adult who was a healthcare worker with PCR-confirmed SARS-CoV-2 infection or an uninfected control (not recorded which).

At least ten counts were recorded for this clonotype. The chain links TRBV5-1 to TRBJ2-5, with D possibly matching TRBD2 (5 bases). There are 15 residues in the CDR3. The V and J ends lost 0 bases and 5 bases respectively, with 14 bases between them. Looked up from germline, CDR1 is SGHRS and CDR2 is YFSETQ. CDR3 residues: CASSLAERLRETQYF. CDR3 coding DNA: TGCGCCAGCAGCTTGGCCGAGCGGCTCCGGGAGACCCAGTACTTC.

This clonotype appeared many times. The chain links TRBV28 to TRBJ2-5; TRBD1 aligns across 8 bases. The germline gives CDR1 MDHEN, CDR2 SYDVKM. V shed 5 bases, J shed 3 bases, and the junction held 8 bases outside the gene matches. This CDR3 contains 15 residues. This CDR3 is CASSLLGQGEETQYF. In nucleotides, the CDR3 is TGTGCCAGCAGTCTCCTAGGACAGGGAGAAGAGACCCAGTACTTC.

A word on this clonotype: Given a much more abundant clone one base away, this may be a read error. The chain joins TRBV7-9 to TRBJ2-7, with unresolved D. Trimming pared 5 bases from V and 2 bases from J, leaving 16 bases between. The CDR3 spans 15 residues. Germline V gives CDR1 SEHNR, CDR2 FQNEAQ (reference sequence). The CDR3 DNA is TGTGCCAGCAGCCAGCCGTTCTCCGAGACCTACGAGCAGTACTTC. It translates to CASSQPFSETYEQYF. Looking up the rest from reference TRBV7-9 and TRBJ2-7 gives the full variable domain: DTGVSQNPRHKITKRGQNVTFRCDPISEHNRLYWYRQTLGQGPEFLTYFQNEAQLEKSRLLSDRFSAERPKGSFSTLEIQRTEQGDSAMYLCASSQPFSETYEQYFGPGTRLTVT.

This clonotype was picked up many times. The CDR3 DNA sequence: TGCAGCGTTGAAATGGGGTTGCGAAACACCATATATTTT. Translation gives CSVEMGLRNTIYF. The chain carries TRBV29-1 and TRBJ1-3; D not certain. This CDR3 is built from 13 residues. Looked up from germline, CDR1 is SQVTM and CDR2 is ANQGSEA. Deletions cut 2 bases from V and 5 bases from J, with 10 bases between. Using reference TRBV29-1 and TRBJ1-3 for the parts outside the CDR3, the full variable domain is SAVISQKPSRDICQRGTSLTIQCQVDSQVTMMFWYRQQPGQSLTLIATANQGSEATYESGFVIDKFPISRPNLTFSTLTVSNMSPEDSSIYLCSVEMGLRNTIYFGEGSWLTVV.

The chain recombines TRBV29-1 with TRBJ1-3; D unclear. The CDR3 is 11 amino acids. V was shortened by 7 bases and J by 0 bases, with 4 bases between the two germline ends. The germline gives CDR1 SQVTM, CDR2 ANQGSEA. The chain's CDR3 is CSGDSGNTIYF. Here the CDR3 DNA reads TGCAGCGGAGACTCTGGAAACACCATATATTTT.

Worth noting for this clonotype: One junction end disagrees with the germline gene, perhaps due to a read error. V usage is TRBV4-1 and J usage is TRBJ1-2; perhaps TRBD1 as D (5 bases). This CDR3 spans 12 amino acids. In germline, CDR1 is MGHRA, CDR2 YSYEKL. CDR3 loop: CVSSQAGIGYTF. The CDR3, as DNA: TGCGTCAGCAGCCAAGCAGGGATCGGCTACACCTTC.

The chain carries TRBV5-1 and TRBJ2-7; TRBD1 might be the D (6 bases). The germline V and J ends were trimmed by 3 bases and 6 bases, with 13 bases remaining between them. The CDR3 loop spans 13 amino acids. Germline loops: CDR1 SGHRS, CDR2 YFSETQ. The CDR3 loop is CASSSGTRGEQYF. As DNA, the CDR3 is TGCGCCAGCAGCTCCGGGACAAGGGGCGAGCAGTACTTC.

This clonotype was picked up many times. This chain uses TRBV12-3 or TRBV12-4 with TRBJ1-6; 7 bases are shared with TRBD1. This CDR3 is 14 amino acids long. V gave up 4 bases and J gave up 8 bases; unmatched junction bases: 5. The CDR3 spells CASSWYGTDSPLHF. CDR3 coding DNA: TGTGCCAGCAGTTGGTACGGGACAGATTCACCCCTCCACTTT.

This clonotype was seen at least ten times. The rearrangement links TRBV7-3 to TRBJ2-3, with 8 bases fitting TRBD1. Looked up from germline, CDR1 is SGHTA and CDR2 is FQGTGA. V shed 2 bases and J 4 bases; nucleotides not matched to a gene: 5. The CDR3 spans 15 residues. The DNA for the CDR3 is TGTGCCAGCAGCTTACAGGGGGCGTCGTCAGATACGCAGTATTTT. It is translated as CASSLQGASSDTQYF.

This clonotype was observed a handful of times. V usage is TRBV28 and J usage is TRBJ2-7; 9 bases map to TRBD2. This CDR3 region has 12 residues. V gave up 5 bases and J gave up 9 bases; unmatched junction bases: 5. Germline V gene lookup returns CDR1 MDHEN and CDR2 SYDVKM. Here the CDR3 reads CASSQREEGQYF. Written as DNA, the CDR3 is TGTGCCAGCAGTCAGCGGGAGGAGGGGCAGTACTTC.

The chain combines TRBV11-2 with TRBJ2-5; TRBD2 matches 7 bases. The germline CDR1 and CDR2 sequences are SGHAT and FQNNGV. The CDR3 has 15 residues. The ends lost 5 bases at V and 0 bases at J; junction bases unmatched: 6. The CDR3 reads CASSSLLANQETQYF. CDR3 DNA sequence: TGTGCCAGCAGCAGCTTACTAGCGAACCAAGAGACCCAGTACTTC. Based on the CDR3 plus reference TRBV11-2 and TRBJ2-5, the full variable domain is EAGVAQSPRYKIIEKRQSVAFWCNPISGHATLYWYQQILGQGPKLLIQFQNNGVVDDSQLPKDRFSAERLKGVDSTLKIQPAKLEDSAVYLCASSSLLANQETQYFGPGTRLLVL.

This clonotype was counted ten times or more. The rearrangement links TRBV7-2 to TRBJ2-1; 9 bases align to TRBD2. The V and J ends lost 4 bases and 9 bases, in that order; junction bases with no gene match: 13. Per germline, CDR1 SGHTA and CDR2 FQGNSA. The CDR3 runs to 16 residues. CDR3 in amino acids: CASSWTRGGSVGEQFF. CDR3 nucleotides: TGTGCCAGCAGCTGGACGCGGGGGGGCTCCGTGGGTGAGCAGTTCTTC.

This clonotype has just a few counts. The V gene is TRBV6-5, the J gene TRBJ1-1, with unresolved D. Trimming cost V 2 bases and J 8 bases, with 12 bases left between them. The germline V gene has CDR1 MNHEY and CDR2 SVGAGI. CDR3 length: 13 residues. CDR3 sequence reads: CASSYPPPGEAFF. In nucleotides, the CDR3 is TGTGCCAGCAGTTACCCCCCCCCTGGAGAAGCTTTCTTT.

This clonotype was detected a few times. The V gene is TRBV5-1, the J gene TRBJ1-1; tentatively, D is TRBD1 (6 bases). The V gene's germline CDR1 is SGHRS and CDR2 YFSETQ. CDR3 size: 14 residues. Trimming removed 4 bases at V and 2 bases at J, with 12 bases between. This CDR3 reads CASSHSGDNTEAFF. In DNA form, the CDR3 reads TGCGCCAGCAGCCACTCAGGGGATAACACTGAAGCTTTCTTT.

Here the CDR3 DNA reads TGTGCCAGCAGCGGTCGACAGATACTCTCCTACGAGCAGTACTTC. It codes for CASSGRQILSYEQYF. The chain is built from TRBV5-5 and TRBJ2-7, with a possible D match to TRBD1 (5 bases). V lost 4 bases and J lost 0, with 14 bases in between. The CDR3 is 15 residues long. Germline assignment: CDR1 SGHKS and CDR2 YYEKEE (reference sequence).

This clonotype was seen repeatedly, ten times or more. V usage is TRBV7-2 and J usage is TRBJ2-3, with 9 positions matching TRBD1. This CDR3 comprises 13 residues. J lost 4 bases, V lost 6 bases, and 2 bases had no gene match. Germline CDR1 SGHTA, CDR2 FQGNSA. The CDR3 DNA is TGTGCCAGCAGACAGGGGGCGTCAGATACGCAGTATTTT. Translation: CASRQGASDTQYF.

This clonotype was detected many times. The chain uses TRBV7-8 and TRBJ2-1; 8 nucleotides match TRBD1. Germline CDR1 and CDR2: SGHVS and FQNEAQ. This CDR3 comprises 15 residues. Trimming at V came to 4 bases and at J to 4 bases, leaving 6 bases not matched to a gene. The CDR3 is CASSYRGDFYNEQFF. As DNA, the CDR3 is TGTGCCAGCAGCTACAGGGGGGATTTTTACAATGAGCAGTTCTTC.

This clonotype was seen many times. This chain uses TRBV7-9 with TRBJ1-2; no firm D call. The CDR3 sequence is 17 residues long. CDR1 is SEHNR, CDR2 FQNEAQ, per germline (reference sequence). V gave up 5 bases and J gave up 5 bases, with 24 bases separating them. CDR3 sequence: CASSLQGQKLLGYGYTF. The CDR3, as DNA: TGTGCCAGCAGCCTCCAAGGCCAGAAGTTGTTGGGATATGGCTACACCTTC. The full variable domain, rest sourced from reference TRBV7-9 and TRBJ1-2, is DTGVSQNPRHKITKRGQNVTFRCDPISEHNRLYWYRQTLGQGPEFLTYFQNEAQLEKSRLLSDRFSAERPKGSFSTLEIQRTEQGDSAMYLCASSLQGQKLLGYGYTFGSGTRLTVV.

The chain links TRBV20-1 to TRBJ2-7; D unresolved. V lost 3 bases to trimming and J lost 2 bases, with 8 bases between them. The germline CDR1 and CDR2 sequences are DFQATT and SNEGSKA (reference sequence). The CDR3 has 12 amino acids. The CDR3 reads CSASLGTYEQYF. The CDR3 coding sequence is TGCAGTGCTAGTTTGGGGACCTACGAGCAGTACTTC.

This clonotype was counted a single time. Given a much more abundant clone one base away, this may be a read error. J is TRBJ2-5 and V is TRBV5-1; 11 positions agree with TRBD2. Per germline, CDR1 SGHRS and CDR2 YFSETQ. This CDR3 is 16 amino acids long. After removal of 4 bases from V and 4 bases from J, the junction contained 9 bases not matched to a gene. The CDR3 region has the DNA TGCGCCAGCAGCCGCCAACTAGCGGGGGTTGGAGAGACCCAGTACTTC. Protein: CASSRQLAGVGETQYF.

This rearrangement joins TRBV9 to TRBJ2-7; D not resolved. CDR1 and CDR2 (germline): SGDLS, YYNGEE. This CDR3 has 12 amino acids. Trimming cost V 3 bases and J 6 bases, with 10 bases left between them. CDR3 DNA sequence: TGTGCCAGCAGCGGGTTCTCGGGCGAGCAGTACTTC. Protein: CASSGFSGEQYF.

This clonotype was seen only a few times. The chain links TRBV30 to TRBJ2-2; 7 bases align to TRBD2. CDR1 is GTSNPN and CDR2 is SVGIG in the germline V gene (reference sequence). The J segment lost 15 bases and the V segment lost 0 bases, leaving 7 bases of the junction unmatched. CDR3 length equals 12 residues. The CDR3 loop is CAWSVLGGMVFF. As DNA, the CDR3 is TGTGCCTGGAGTGTTTTGGGGGGGATGGTGTTTTTT.